This T cell receptor beta chain was recovered during a study of OX40 agonist ivuxolimab in advanced cancers. Overall study context: With ivuxolimab, an agonistic anti-OX40 (CD134) antibody, patients were treated. Whole-study results and caveats: CD4+ T cells averaged fewer expanded clones than CD8+ T cells. CD4+ and CD8+ blood T cells expanded clonally by week 6 at 0.1 to 3.0 mg/kg. Those patients achieving a partial response at 0.1-3.0 mg/kg showed among the lowest clonal expansion.

As regards this clone: The target antigen is unknown. Germline and junction disagree at one end, which may indicate a read error.

Measured with immunoSEQ multiplex PCR; TCRdb has only the in-frame clones, and not every one. Among some 70,000 clones listed, approximately 88% were seen once. Looked up from germline, CDR1 is MNHEY and CDR2 is SVGAGI. The length of the CDR3 is 14 residues. Material: CD4+ or CD8+ T cells sorted from blood, obtained in a trial of the OX40 agonist ivuxolimab. This chain uses TRBV6-5 with TRBJ2-6; the match to TRBD1 covers 7 bases. This sequence was found in an adult with an advanced solid tumor such as melanoma, head and neck, liver or kidney cancer. The CDR3 DNA is TGTGCCAGCAACGACAGGGTTGGGTCCAACGTCCTGACTTTC. Translating gives CASNDRVGSNVLTF.